This T cell receptor beta chain came from a study of shared clonotypes between healthy human individuals. Study summary: Each donor's CD4 naive and CD4 memory cells filled three plates apiece, CD8 naive two, and CD8 memory one.

CD45RO-negative cells were positively selected for CCR7, leaving out terminally differentiated effector memory CD45RA+ cells. Germline CDR1 and CDR2: MNHNY and SVGAGI (reference sequence). This CDR3 has 15 amino acids. Trimming took off 2 bases at V and 5 bases at J, with 15 bases between the two ends. Deep level was the assay's run setting. Sequenced by immunoSEQ multiplex PCR; TCRdb stores in-frame clones only, minus some. The table lists over 2 million clones, approximately 94% of them singletons. The chain joins TRBV6-6 to TRBJ2-5; a weak D match, TRBD1 (5 bases). The clonotype comes from a young man in good health. Sequencing was performed on naive CD8+ T cells sorted from blood. CDR3 nucleotide sequence: TGTGCCAGCAGTTACGCTGCACAGGTGCGGGAGACCCAGTACTTC. Its translation is CASSYAAQVRETQYF.